This T cell receptor beta chain was recovered during a study of Ad26.COV2.S vaccination and SARS-CoV-2 variants. The overall study: Into the muscle, Ad26.COV2.S was dosed once or twice, 56 days apart.

Study findings and constraints: TCR breadth and depth estimates may have understated total T cell responses. Researchers reported similar non-spike TCR breadth in vaccine and placebo recipients.

As to treatment: roughly 19 received Ad26.COV2.S at low or high dose, single or two shots; five or six received placebo; per-sample allocation not given. At day 63 after the first vaccine or placebo injection, samples were drawn. This vaccine is an Ad26 vector that expresses the Wuhan-strain SARS-CoV-2 spike. A word on this clone: Its specificity is not known.

Germline CDR1 SGHVS, CDR2 FNYEAQ. Trimming removed 5 bases from V and 4 bases from J; junction bases left unmatched: 16. CDR3 size: 17 residues. Clones were read by immunoSEQ multiplex PCR, and TCRdb kept only the in-frame ones, dropping some. This table has a few hundred thousand clones, about nine tenths appearing once. This TCR was sampled from a person between 18 and 59 years old who received the Ad26.COV2.S COVID-19 vaccine or a placebo. Specimen: peripheral blood, collected in a trial of Ad26.COV2.S vaccine versus placebo. This chain joins TRBV7-6 and TRBJ2-7, with 8 bases lining up with TRBD1. CDR3 sequence: CASSTIQGASTLYEQYF. CDR3 sequence (DNA): TGTGCCAGCAGCACGATTCAGGGGGCTAGTACCCTTTACGAGCAGTACTTC.